One and the same sample provided the 8 T cell receptor beta chains below, sequenced in a study of CD8+ T cells in alopecia areata. Treatment described: oral pan-JAK inhibitor, 5-10 mg twice daily. As the sequencing template, cDNA was produced by extracting RNA and reverse transcribing it. The assay was immunoSEQ multiplex PCR, and TCRdb's table has in-frame clones only and misses some. The sample has over 100,000 clones; about 50% are singletons. Source: CD4+ T cells sorted from blood, taken at week 4, from a patient treated with tofacitinib. All receptors derive from a human donor with alopecia areata.

The sample holds many counts of this clone. This chain's CDR3 is CASSNRDTTNYGYTF. The DNA of the CDR3 is TGTGCCAGTAGTAACCGGGACACAACTAACTATGGCTACACCTTC. J is TRBJ1-2 and V is TRBV19, with a tentative D call TRBD1 (6 bases). Trimming left V 4 bases short and J 0 bases short, with 12 bases between. CDR3 length equals 15 residues. In germline, CDR1 is LNHDA, CDR2 SQIVND (reference sequence).

The chain joins TRBV10-1 to TRBJ1-2; tentative D call: TRBD1 (5 bases). This CDR3 contains 13 residues. The germline V gene encodes CDR1 WNHNN and CDR2 SYGVQD (reference sequence). Trimming stripped 0 bases from V and 3 bases from J, with 5 bases between. This CDR3 is CASSESGDYGYTF. DNA for the CDR3: TGCGCCAGCAGTGAGTCAGGGGACTATGGCTACACCTTC.

Remarks on this clone: Other DNA sequences in the same sample also yield this CDR3. The chain's CDR3 is CASSLGQNTEAFF. The CDR3 nucleotides are TGTGCCAGCAGCCTGGGACAGAACACTGAAGCTTTCTTT. The chain is built from TRBV7-3 and TRBJ1-1; TRBD1 might be the D (6 bases). The CDR3 sequence is 13 residues long. V gave up 5 bases and J gave up 1 base, with 8 bases separating them. Germline V gene sequence: CDR1 SGHTA, CDR2 FQGTGA.

This clone came up once. V usage is TRBV30 and J usage is TRBJ2-7; 7 bases fit TRBD1. Unmatched junction bases numbered 5, after V lost 0 bases and J lost 3 bases. Germline CDR1 reads GTSNPN; CDR2 reads SVGIG (reference sequence). This CDR3 is built from 14 residues. The CDR3 here is CAWSVSGGYYEQYF. For the CDR3, the DNA is TGTGCCTGGAGTGTTTCAGGGGGATACTACGAGCAGTACTTC.

CDR3 in DNA: TGCAGCGTTTCTAACACCGGGAACCGGGGGGAAAAACTGTTTTTT. It translates to CSVSNTGNRGEKLFF. The chain is built from TRBV29-1 and TRBJ1-4, with TRBD1 as a possible D gene (5 bases). There are 15 residues in the CDR3. The germline V gene has CDR1 SQVTM and CDR2 ANQGSEA. V was cut by 5 bases and J by 8 bases, with 21 bases left in between.

This clone was found a few times. Other DNA sequences in this specimen translate into the identical CDR3. The chain uses TRBV29-1 and TRBJ1-2; no firm D call. In germline, CDR1 is SQVTM, CDR2 ANQGSEA. The V end lost 3 bases, the J end lost 3 bases, and 5 bases lay between the germline ends. The CDR3 loop spans 11 amino acids. Written as DNA, the CDR3 is TGCAGCGTTGAGCGGGACTATGGCTACACCTTC. Encoded protein: CSVERDYGYTF.

The CDR3, as DNA: TGTGCCTGGAGTTCGGGCTACGAGCAGTACTTC. Translation: CAWSSGYEQYF. The chain carries TRBV30 and TRBJ2-7; D remains unclear. V was pared by 2 bases and J by 3 bases, with 5 bases between. This CDR3 is 11 amino acids long. Germline V lookup: CDR1 GTSNPN, CDR2 SVGIG (reference sequence).

This clone has a single count. The rearrangement uses TRBV30 and TRBJ1-2, with TRBD1 identical over 7 bases. From germline, CDR1 is GTSNPN and CDR2 SVGIG (reference sequence). The CDR3 extends over 15 amino acids. The CDR3 region has the DNA TGTGCAATAGACGATTGGACAGGAGGGAGCTATGGCTACACCTTC. Translation: CAIDDWTGGSYGYTF.